This T cell receptor beta chain was documented in a study of T cell repertoires in cytomegalovirus infection. Across the whole study: Public TCR beta signatures provided an indication of both CMV infection and a matching HLA type.

Study outcomes and limitations: What dominated the ex vivo response were HLA-C-restricted CMV-specific TCR beta clonotypes.

A word on this clonotype: As yet, its antigen is unknown.

TCRdb called the reads again in MiXCR, with one record for every CDR3 protein. The sample has about 310,000 distinct CDR3 sequences; about a sixth are singletons. This clonotype was obtained from a human donor in good health (CMV status not recorded). Some clones in this sample may be carry-over from other donors' samples. The sequenced material came from PBMCs.

The CDR3 reads CASSLRQTNGYTF. CDR3 bases: TGTGCCAGCTCACTCCGACAGACAAATGGCTACACCTTC. The chain has TRBV18 and TRBJ1-2, with D perhaps TRBD1 (5 bases). V was clipped by 4 bases and J by 6 bases, with 12 bases between them. Germline V gives CDR1 KGHSH, CDR2 LQKENI. The CDR3 contains 13 residues.